Sequencing of this TCR beta chain was carried out in a study of post-analysis software for immune sequencing data. Study-level points and caveats: A handful of TRBV segments were significantly more frequent in patients than in controls. TRBV5-6, TRBV5-1 and TRBV20-1 were among these segments.

Included in the TCR beta cDNA libraries were unique molecular identifiers. Via MiXCR, TCRdb re-called the PCR reads, giving one row per CDR3 protein. The sample lists roughly 650,000 distinct CDR3 sequences; 59% were seen once. The V and J ends lost 5 bases and 4 bases respectively, with 14 bases between them. The CDR3 consists of 14 residues. The germline CDR1 and CDR2 sequences are SGHRS and YFSETQ. This clonotype came up a few times. The antigen remains undetermined. The J gene is TRBJ2-3, the V gene TRBV5-1; TRBD2 is a possible D gene (6 bases). The material sequenced was blood. This TCR was recovered from a girl aged 2-15 years with multiple sclerosis. The CDR3 DNA reads as TGCGCCAGCAGTCAGGCTAGCGTCGCAGATACGCAGTATTTT. Its protein is CASSQASVADTQYF.